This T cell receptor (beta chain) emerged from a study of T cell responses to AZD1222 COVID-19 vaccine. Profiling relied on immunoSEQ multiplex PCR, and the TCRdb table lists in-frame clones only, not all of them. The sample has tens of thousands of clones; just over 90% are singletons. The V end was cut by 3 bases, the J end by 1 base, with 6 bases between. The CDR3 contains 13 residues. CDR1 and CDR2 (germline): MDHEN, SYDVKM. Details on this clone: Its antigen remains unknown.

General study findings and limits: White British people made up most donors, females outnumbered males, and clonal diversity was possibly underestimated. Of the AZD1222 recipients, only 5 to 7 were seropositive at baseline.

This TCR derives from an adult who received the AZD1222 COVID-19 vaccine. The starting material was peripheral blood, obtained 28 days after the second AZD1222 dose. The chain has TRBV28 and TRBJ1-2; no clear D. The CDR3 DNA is TGTGCCAGCAGTTTTGAATTTAACTATGGCTACACCTTC. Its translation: CASSFEFNYGYTF.